The clone carrying this T cell receptor beta chain has only a few counts. This table comes from immunoSEQ multiplex PCR, and its TCRdb copy is limited to in-frame clones, with some not included. The table includes around 82,000 clones, around 91% detected once. CDR3 length equals 13 residues. In germline, CDR1 is LGHDT, CDR2 YNNKEL (reference sequence). V lost 3 bases and J lost 0, with 4 bases in between. This specimen comes from a study of control samples from healthy donors and cancer patients. J is TRBJ2-3 and V is TRBV3-1 (or the pseudogene TRBV3-2); no clear D gene. The clonotype comes from a man aged 45-65 years in good health. The sample consisted of blood. The CDR3 DNA reads TGTGCCAGCAGCCATTATAGCACAGATACGCAGTATTTT. It codes for CASSHYSTDTQYF.